This entry features one T cell receptor beta chain sequence. J was trimmed by 3 bases and V by 3 bases; bases with no gene match: 1. The CDR3 extends over 14 amino acids. CDR1 LNHDA and CDR2 SQIVND come from the germline V gene (reference sequence). The data are from a study of T cell changes during pregnancy in multiple sclerosis. Produced via immunoSEQ multiplex PCR; TCRdb's table is partial and in-frame only. This sample has approximately 88,000 clones, with more than 90% found just once. This chain connects TRBV19 to TRBJ2-2; 7 positions match TRBD2. The material sequenced was peripheral blood, taken in the second trimester of pregnancy. The receptor was derived from a female donor with multiple sclerosis, enrolled in a pregnancy study. CDR3 in amino acids: CASSMGGDTGELFF. The CDR3 DNA follows: TGTGCCAGTAGTATGGGGGGGGACACCGGGGAGCTGTTTTTT.